Sequencing of this T cell receptor (beta chain) was carried out in a study of neurological immune-mediated disorders. Study at large: Relapsing-remitting disease affected approximately 31, and secondary progressive 3, of 34 multiple sclerosis patients. Points from the study as a whole: HTLV-1-associated myelopathy had the most TCR clonal expansion, and multiple sclerosis had the least, less than healthy controls.

Turning to this clonotype: The antigen remains unidentified.

Per germline, CDR1 SGHAT and CDR2 FQNNGV. This CDR3 contains 16 residues. V was shortened by 5 bases and J by 6 bases, with 21 bases between the two germline ends. TCRdb ran MiXCR on the 5' RACE reads and lists one entry per CDR3 protein. The profile covers about 62,000 distinct CDR3 sequences, with 4% to 6% appearing a single time and approximately 3.5% taken by the ten largest. This chain connects TRBV11-2 to TRBJ2-3, with D possibly called TRBD1 or TRBD2 (5 bases each). The sequencing input was PBMCs. The receptor's source is a woman aged 45-59 years with multiple sclerosis. CDR3 residues: CASSRGVGSGPDTQYF. CDR3 nucleotide sequence: TGTGCCAGCAGCCGAGGGGTAGGATCGGGGCCGGATACGCAGTATTTT. Filled out from reference TRBV11-2 and TRBJ2-3, the complete variable domain reads EAGVAQSPRYKIIEKRQSVAFWCNPISGHATLYWYQQILGQGPKLLIQFQNNGVVDDSQLPKDRFSAERLKGVDSTLKIQPAKLEDSAVYLCASSRGVGSGPDTQYFGPGTRLTVL.